The 20 T cell receptor beta chains below were found in one sample sequenced in a study of T cell changes during pregnancy in multiple sclerosis (dated by TCRdb to between 2018 and 2021). The library relied on the immunoSEQ multiplex PCR assay. Sourced from immuneACCESS, this table was stored by TCRdb with only in-frame sequences that have V and J called. A share of the clones is absent; for the studies checked, an unresolved V gene accounts for under half, and the remainder has no known explanation. This sample holds around 37,000 clones; around 89% were observed only once. Approximately 6.7% of the sample is held by the ten biggest clonotypes. The sample consisted of CD8+ T cells from peripheral blood mononuclear cells, taken in the third trimester of pregnancy. Receptors originate from a female donor with multiple sclerosis, enrolled in a pregnancy study.

The V gene is TRBV28, the J gene TRBJ1-5; the D gene is possibly TRBD1 (5 bases). Germline loops: CDR1 MDHEN, CDR2 SYDVKM. V dropped 9 bases and J dropped 7 bases, with 16 bases sitting between them. The CDR3 sequence is 13 residues long. CDR3 sequence: CASLRGGDQPQHF. The CDR3 bases are TGTGCCAGTCTTCGGGGGGGGGACCAGCCCCAGCATTTT. Full variable domain (rest looked up from reference TRBV28 and TRBJ1-5): DVKVTQSSRYLVKRTGEKVFLECVQDMDHENMFWYRQDPGLGLRLIYFSYDVKMKEKGDIPEGYSVSREKKERFSLILESASTNQTSMYLCASLRGGDQPQHFGDGTRLSIL.

The chain is built from TRBV11-2 and TRBJ2-1; D not resolved. The germline gives CDR1 SGHAT, CDR2 FQNNGV. CDR3 length equals 11 residues. Trimming removed 1 base at V and 12 bases at J, with 7 bases between. The CDR3 DNA follows: TGTGCCAGCAGCTTAGGTCCCCGGCAGTTCTTC. Protein: CASSLGPRQFF. Full variable domain (rest looked up from reference TRBV11-2 and TRBJ2-1): EAGVAQSPRYKIIEKRQSVAFWCNPISGHATLYWYQQILGQGPKLLIQFQNNGVVDDSQLPKDRFSAERLKGVDSTLKIQPAKLEDSAVYLCASSLGPRQFFGPGTRLTVL.

The chain recombines TRBV27 with TRBJ2-7, with 7 bases aligning to TRBD1. Per the germline V gene, CDR1 is MNHEY and CDR2 is SMNVEV (reference sequence). V shed 4 bases, J shed 2 bases, and the junction held 5 bases outside the gene matches. This CDR3 comprises 14 residues. Written as DNA, the CDR3 is TGTGCCAGCAGTTACCTGGACAGGACCTACGAGCAGTACTTC. Its translation: CASSYLDRTYEQYF.

The CDR3 loop reads CASSEGLADTDTQYF. In DNA form, the CDR3 reads TGTGCCAGCAGCGAGGGACTAGCGGACACAGATACGCAGTATTTT. The genes are TRBV6-4 and TRBJ2-3; 11 bases map to TRBD2. The germline V gene has CDR1 MRHNA and CDR2 SNTAGT. The CDR3 has 15 residues. V shed 6 bases and J 2 bases; nucleotides not matched to a gene: 4.

This chain connects TRBV27 to TRBJ2-7, with 8 positions matching TRBD1. The CDR3 has 14 residues. V lost 4 bases to trimming and J lost 0 bases; unmatched junction nucleotides: 2. Germline V gene data show CDR1 as MNHEY and CDR2 as SMNVEV (reference sequence). The DNA of the CDR3 is TGTGCCAGCAGTTGGGACAGGAGCTCCTACGAGCAGTACTTC. It yields the protein CASSWDRSSYEQYF.

The chain links TRBV13 to TRBJ2-3, with a weak D call TRBD2 (5 bases). CDR3 length: 15 amino acids. Germline V gene sequence: CDR1 PRHDT, CDR2 FYEKMQ (reference sequence). V lost 6 bases and J lost 5, with 18 bases in between. The CDR3 DNA is TGTGCCAGCAGTCGATGGGAACTAGGTCAAGATACGCAGTATTTT. Translation: CASSRWELGQDTQYF.

This clone was seen ten or more times. The genes are TRBV6-4 and TRBJ2-2; no clear D. CDR1 is MRHNA, CDR2 SNTAGT, per germline. V was shortened by 3 bases and J by 2 bases, with 4 bases between the two germline ends. The CDR3 has 13 residues. The CDR3 DNA sequence: TGTGCCAGCAGTGAGACAAACACCGGGGAGCTGTTTTTT. This translates into CASSETNTGELFF.

The V gene is TRBV5-1, the J gene TRBJ1-2; possible D gene TRBD1, 5 bases. This CDR3 comprises 16 residues. Germline CDR1 is SGHRS and CDR2 is YFSETQ. The ends were cut back, 7 bases at V and 1 base at J, with 20 bases in the middle. CDR3 residues: CASGALDSNFNYGYTF. As DNA, the CDR3 is TGCGCCAGCGGGGCACTCGACAGCAATTTTAACTATGGCTACACCTTC.

This clone was observed a few times. This rearrangement joins TRBV6-1 to TRBJ2-3; 13 nucleotides match TRBD2. The V and J ends lost 1 base and 2 bases, in that order; junction bases with no gene match: 3. CDR1 is MNHNS and CDR2 is SASEGT in the germline V gene. The CDR3 totals 17 residues. As DNA, the CDR3 is TGTGCCAGCAGTGAAGTACTAGCGGGGGGGTCCACAGATACGCAGTATTTT. Protein product: CASSEVLAGGSTDTQYF.

The chain combines TRBV5-6 with TRBJ1-2, with D possibly matching TRBD1 (6 bases). V lost 3 bases to trimming and J lost 2 bases, with 11 bases between them. The CDR3 consists of 14 residues. Germline CDR1 is SGHDT and CDR2 is YYEEEE. In DNA, the CDR3 is TGTGCCAGCAGCTCGACAACAGGGAACTATGGCTACACCTTC. Protein: CASSSTTGNYGYTF.

This rearrangement joins TRBV11-1 to TRBJ1-1; D uncertain. V gave up 2 bases and J gave up 7 bases, with 14 bases separating them. CDR1 is SGHAT, CDR2 FQDESV, per germline (reference sequence). CDR3 length equals 14 residues. CDR3 bases: TGTGCCAGCAGCTTAACGGAACGGGGATATGAAGCTTTCTTT. Translation: CASSLTERGYEAFF.

The rearrangement joins TRBV4-1 to TRBJ2-3; 11 positions agree with TRBD2. The germline V gene has CDR1 MGHRA and CDR2 YSYEKL. CDR3 length equals 14 residues. J gave up 4 bases and V 6 bases, and 3 bases lay outside the gene matches. The CDR3 DNA is TGCGCCAGCAGATTAGCGGGGGGGCCAGATACGCAGTATTTT. Protein product: CASRLAGGPDTQYF.

V gene TRBV28 combines with J gene TRBJ2-7; a weak D match, TRBD1 (6 bases). The V and J ends lost 2 bases and 6 bases respectively, with 14 bases between them. Germline V gives CDR1 MDHEN, CDR2 SYDVKM. The CDR3 spans 14 residues. The CDR3 DNA follows: TGTGCCAGCAGTTTACCCAGGGACAAGGGCGAGCAGTACTTC. Protein sequence: CASSLPRDKGEQYF.

V usage is TRBV5-6 and J usage is TRBJ1-5; 9 nucleotides match TRBD1. This CDR3 contains 16 residues. From germline, CDR1 is SGHDT and CDR2 YYEEEE. Trimming took 3 bases from V and 5 from J; bases not matched to a gene: 9. In nucleotides, the CDR3 is TGTGCCAGCAGCTCGACCGGACAGGGGAGTTATCAGCCCCAGCATTTT. It is translated as CASSSTGQGSYQPQHF.

The rearrangement joins TRBV7-2 to TRBJ2-3, with 12 bases fitting TRBD2. Unmatched junction bases numbered 4, after V lost 4 bases and J lost 2 bases. This CDR3 is built from 16 residues. Germline V lookup: CDR1 SGHTA, CDR2 FQGNSA. CDR3 sequence reads: CASSSLAGGYTDTQYF. CDR3 DNA sequence: TGTGCCAGCAGCTCACTAGCGGGGGGATACACAGATACGCAGTATTTT.

V is TRBV7-9 and J is TRBJ1-3; D is unclear. V lost 2 bases, J lost 0 bases, and 8 bases lay in between. The CDR3 is made up of 15 amino acids. Germline loops: CDR1 SEHNR, CDR2 FQNEAQ (reference sequence). CDR3 sequence: CASSLWAVSGNTIYF. The CDR3 nucleotides read TGTGCCAGCAGCTTATGGGCCGTCTCTGGAAACACCATATATTTT. Drawing the rest from reference TRBV7-9 and TRBJ1-3, the complete variable domain is DTGVSQNPRHKITKRGQNVTFRCDPISEHNRLYWYRQTLGQGPEFLTYFQNEAQLEKSRLLSDRFSAERPKGSFSTLEIQRTEQGDSAMYLCASSLWAVSGNTIYFGEGSWLTVV.

This chain links TRBV2 with TRBJ1-1; D is unclear. The CDR3 has 13 amino acids. V lost 7 bases and J 4 bases, leaving 13 bases between the germline ends. Germline V gene lookup returns CDR1 SNHLY and CDR2 FYNNEI. The DNA of the CDR3 is TGTGCCAGCACCCCCAGGATGGGCACTGAAGCTTTCTTT. Translation: CASTPRMGTEAFF.

The rearrangement links TRBV27 to TRBJ2-3; D is possibly TRBD2 (5 bases). Germline V gives CDR1 MNHEY, CDR2 SMNVEV (reference sequence). Between the trimmed V and J ends, which lost 5 bases and 2 bases, there was a span of 17 bases. CDR3 size: 16 residues. This CDR3 reads CASSPPDWPVTDTQYF. CDR3 coding DNA: TGTGCCAGCAGTCCCCCGGACTGGCCAGTCACAGATACGCAGTATTTT.

The CDR3 protein is CASSLQGTYEQYF. DNA of the CDR3: TGCGCCAGCAGCTTACAGGGTACCTACGAGCAGTACTTC. The rearrangement links TRBV5-1 to TRBJ2-7, with D possibly TRBD1 on 6 matching bases. V lost 2 bases to trimming and J lost 2 bases, with 8 bases between them. Germline V gene lookup returns CDR1 SGHRS and CDR2 YFSETQ. The CDR3 loop spans 13 amino acids.

V gene TRBV9 combines with J gene TRBJ2-1; perhaps TRBD2 as D (5 bases). CDR1 SGDLS and CDR2 YYNGEE come from the germline V gene. The V gene lost 0 bases and the J gene lost 8 bases, with 12 bases spanning the gap. The CDR3 has 14 amino acids. In DNA, the CDR3 is TGTGCCAGCAGCGTAGGGCTAGCTCGAGATGAGCAGTTCTTC. Its protein product is CASSVGLARDEQFF.